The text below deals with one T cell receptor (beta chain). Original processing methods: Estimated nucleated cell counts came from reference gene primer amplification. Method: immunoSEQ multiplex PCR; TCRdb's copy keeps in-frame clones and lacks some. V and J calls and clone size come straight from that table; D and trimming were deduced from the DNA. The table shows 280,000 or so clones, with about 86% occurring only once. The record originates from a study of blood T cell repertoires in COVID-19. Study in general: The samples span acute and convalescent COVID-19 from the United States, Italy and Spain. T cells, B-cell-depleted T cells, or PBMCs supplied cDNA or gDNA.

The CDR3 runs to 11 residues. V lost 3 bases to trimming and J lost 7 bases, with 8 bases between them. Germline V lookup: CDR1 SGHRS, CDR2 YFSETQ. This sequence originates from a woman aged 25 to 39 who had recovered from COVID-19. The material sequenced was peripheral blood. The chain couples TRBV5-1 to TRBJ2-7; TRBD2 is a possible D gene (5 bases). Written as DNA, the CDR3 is TGCGCCAGCAGCTGGGGAGAAGAGCAGTACTTC. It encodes CASSWGEEQYF.